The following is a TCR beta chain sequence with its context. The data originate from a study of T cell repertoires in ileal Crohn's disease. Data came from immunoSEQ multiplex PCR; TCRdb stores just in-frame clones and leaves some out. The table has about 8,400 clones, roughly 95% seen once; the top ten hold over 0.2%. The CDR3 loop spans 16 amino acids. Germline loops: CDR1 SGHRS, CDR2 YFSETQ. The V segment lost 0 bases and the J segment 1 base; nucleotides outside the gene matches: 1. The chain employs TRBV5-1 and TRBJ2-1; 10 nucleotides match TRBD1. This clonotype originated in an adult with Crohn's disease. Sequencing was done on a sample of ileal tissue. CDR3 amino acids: CASSLEGQGSYNEQFF. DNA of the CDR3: TGCGCCAGCAGCTTGGAGGGACAGGGGTCCTACAATGAGCAGTTCTTC.